These 25 T cell receptor beta chains were all obtained from the same sample, sequenced in a study of T cell responses to AZD1222 COVID-19 vaccine. Using immunoSEQ multiplex PCR, the repertoire was profiled, and TCRdb retains in-frame clones only, with some absent. The sample contains over 60,000 clones, around 86% of which appear only once. The starting material was peripheral blood, obtained on day 0 of AZD1222 vaccination. The receptors stem from an adult in good health.

V is TRBV3-1 (or the pseudogene TRBV3-2) and J is TRBJ2-7; a possible D gene is TRBD2 (6 bases). CDR1 and CDR2 (germline): LGHDT, YNNKEL (reference sequence). The CDR3 spans 13 residues. V dropped 1 base and J dropped 6 bases, with 10 bases sitting between them. CDR3 sequence: CASSQARGAEQYF. CDR3 coding DNA: TGTGCCAGCAGCCAAGCGCGGGGAGCCGAGCAGTACTTC.

This chain links TRBV28 with TRBJ1-2; D may be TRBD1 (6 bases). Trimming pared 7 bases from V and 3 bases from J, leaving 12 bases between. CDR3 length: 13 residues. Per germline, CDR1 MDHEN and CDR2 SYDVKM. The CDR3 protein is CASTKRGDYGYTF. CDR3 DNA: TGTGCCAGCACCAAAAGGGGGGACTATGGCTACACCTTC.

The chain carries TRBV3-1 (or the pseudogene TRBV3-2) and TRBJ2-3, with 14 bases that match TRBD2. The V and J ends lost 1 base and 2 bases, in that order; junction bases with no gene match: 5. CDR1 is LGHDT, CDR2 YNNKEL, per germline (reference sequence). This CDR3 spans 18 amino acids. The CDR3 DNA follows: TGTGCCAGCAGCCAAGCAGGACTAGCGGGGGGTATCACAGATACGCAGTATTTT. It encodes CASSQAGLAGGITDTQYF.

The DNA for the CDR3 is TGTGCCAGCACAACCGCCCCGGATACGCAGTATTTT. It encodes CASTTAPDTQYF. The chain joins TRBV6-5 to TRBJ2-3; D is uncertain. Trimming cost V 7 bases and J 6 bases, with 11 bases left between them. This CDR3 spans 12 amino acids. CDR1 MNHEY and CDR2 SVGAGI come from the germline V gene.

V and J are TRBV28 and TRBJ1-5; unclear D gene. This CDR3 has 13 amino acids. Trimming shortened V by 7 bases and J by 3 bases, and 10 bases separated the two germline ends. From germline, CDR1 is MDHEN and CDR2 SYDVKM. This chain's CDR3 is CASTALDNQPQHF. In nucleotides, the CDR3 is TGTGCCAGCACGGCCCTTGACAATCAGCCCCAGCATTTT.

The chain couples TRBV10-3 to TRBJ1-2; TRBD1 agrees at 11 bases. The CDR3 extends over 14 amino acids. The ends lost 4 bases at V and 5 bases at J; junction bases unmatched: 3. Germline V lookup: CDR1 ENHRY, CDR2 SYGVKD. The CDR3 DNA follows: TGTGCCATCAGTGCGGACAGGGGGCTGTATGGCTACACCTTC. Translation gives CAISADRGLYGYTF.

The chain employs TRBV30 and TRBJ1-1, with unresolved D. The CDR3 has 12 residues. CDR1 GTSNPN and CDR2 SVGIG come from the germline V gene (reference sequence). The V and J ends lost 4 bases and 4 bases respectively, with 10 bases between them. The CDR3 DNA is TGTGCCTGGACGAGGCTTTCCACTGAAGCTTTCTTT. It yields the protein CAWTRLSTEAFF.

The chain combines TRBV27 with TRBJ2-7, with 9 bases aligning to TRBD1. With 5 bases clipped from V and 4 bases from J, the junction kept 9 bases outside the gene matches. Germline V gene sequence: CDR1 MNHEY, CDR2 SMNVEV (reference sequence). The CDR3 covers 15 residues. CDR3: CASSLRTGVLYEQYF. As DNA, the CDR3 is TGTGCCAGCAGTCTGAGGACAGGGGTGTTGTACGAGCAGTACTTC.

The chain recombines TRBV30 with TRBJ2-1; D ambiguous. This CDR3 region has 15 residues. The germline V gene encodes CDR1 GTSNPN and CDR2 SVGIG (reference sequence). Trimming shortened V by 2 bases and J by 7 bases, and 18 bases separated the two germline ends. The CDR3 DNA follows: TGTGCCTGGAGTCTCCCGAAGAGAGGTAGGAATGAGCAGTTCTTC. Translated, it gives CAWSLPKRGRNEQFF.

V usage is TRBV7-9 and J usage is TRBJ1-1; D is unclear. The CDR3 is 11 amino acids. Germline V lookup: CDR1 SEHNR, CDR2 FQNEAQ (reference sequence). The V end lost 4 bases, the J end lost 8 bases, and 8 bases lay between the germline ends. The CDR3 here is CASSSGWEAFF. CDR3 bases: TGTGCCAGCAGCTCAGGATGGGAAGCTTTCTTT.

The J gene is TRBJ1-1, the V gene TRBV10-3, with D tentatively TRBD1 (5 bases). Per germline, CDR1 ENHRY and CDR2 SYGVKD. This CDR3 has 14 residues. Deletions cut 3 bases from V and 0 bases from J, with 8 bases between. CDR3 residues: CAISEGEVNTEAFF. The CDR3 DNA follows: TGTGCCATCAGTGAAGGGGAGGTGAACACTGAAGCTTTCTTT.

This chain connects TRBV19 to TRBJ1-5; D unclear. The CDR3 loop spans 14 amino acids. Germline V gene sequence: CDR1 LNHDA, CDR2 SQIVND (reference sequence). V was cut by 8 bases and J by 6 bases, with 17 bases left in between. Written as DNA, the CDR3 is TGTGCCAGTGGGTTCGGGATTGATCTTCAGCCCCAGCATTTT. It yields the protein CASGFGIDLQPQHF.

V gene TRBV29-1 combines with J gene TRBJ2-3; 7 bases fit TRBD2. The CDR3 is 11 amino acids. Trimming cost V 4 bases and J 11 bases; bases outside gene matches: 6. Germline-derived CDR1 and CDR2 are SQVTM and ANQGSEA. CDR3 amino acids: CSVGAGEGQYF. The CDR3 DNA reads as TGCAGCGTTGGGGCCGGGGAGGGGCAGTATTTT.

The rearrangement joins TRBV28 to TRBJ2-4; TRBD1 is a possible D gene (6 bases). Germline values: CDR1 MDHEN, CDR2 SYDVKM. The CDR3 has 19 amino acids. The V gene lost 3 bases and the J gene lost 1 base, with 22 bases spanning the gap. The CDR3 loop reads CASSFRPLLQGPAKNIQYF. CDR3 DNA: TGTGCCAGCAGTTTTCGACCCTTGCTTCAGGGGCCGGCCAAAAACATTCAGTACTTC.

This sequence joins TRBV5-1 and TRBJ2-1; 8 bases are a match to TRBD1. With V trimmed by 0 bases and J by 6 bases, 5 bases remained unmatched. The CDR3 loop spans 15 amino acids. The germline V gene encodes CDR1 SGHRS and CDR2 YFSETQ. Here the CDR3 reads CASSLGQGAGNEQFF. The CDR3 DNA reads as TGCGCCAGCAGCTTGGGGCAGGGGGCTGGCAATGAGCAGTTCTTC.

This clone was detected only once. The chain is built from TRBV7-9 and TRBJ2-2; TRBD1 might be the D (5 bases). CDR1 and CDR2 from the germline V gene are SEHNR and FQNEAQ (reference sequence). This CDR3 has 15 residues. The germline V and J ends were trimmed by 0 bases and 4 bases, with 9 bases remaining between them. The CDR3 region is CASSLAGVVTGELFF. The CDR3 DNA follows: TGTGCCAGCAGCTTAGCAGGGGTCGTCACCGGGGAGCTGTTTTTT.

This chain uses TRBV28 with TRBJ1-5; a possible D gene is TRBD1 (5 bases). Germline values: CDR1 MDHEN, CDR2 SYDVKM. This CDR3 is built from 15 residues. The V end was cut by 3 bases, the J end by 6 bases, with 15 bases between. The CDR3 protein is CASSFRGESGQPQHF. The CDR3 coding sequence is TGTGCCAGCAGTTTTCGGGGCGAGAGTGGTCAGCCCCAGCATTTT.

V gene TRBV5-6 combines with J gene TRBJ2-1; possibly TRBD1 for D (5 bases). This CDR3 has 14 residues. Trimming removed 0 bases at V and 5 bases at J, with 9 bases between. Per the germline V gene, CDR1 is SGHDT and CDR2 is YYEEEE. The CDR3 protein is CASSLGQRNNEQFF. The CDR3 DNA reads TGTGCCAGCAGCTTGGGACAGCGTAACAATGAGCAGTTCTTC.

This chain links TRBV3-1 (or the pseudogene TRBV3-2) with TRBJ2-5, with D perhaps given as TRBD1 or TRBD2 (6 bases each). This CDR3 comprises 15 residues. With 8 bases removed from V and 5 bases from J, the gap between germline ends came to 21 bases. Germline V gene data show CDR1 as LGHDT and CDR2 as YNNKEL (reference sequence). The CDR3 nucleotides are TGTGCCAGCCTGCTAGGGACTTCGGGGGCCGAGACCCAGTACTTC. This sequence encodes CASLLGTSGAETQYF.

In the case of this clone: Other DNA sequences from this sample encode an identical CDR3 as well. The chain employs TRBV30 and TRBJ1-1, with D possibly matching TRBD1 (5 bases). Trimming shortened V by 0 bases and J by 4 bases, and 9 bases separated the two germline ends. Per germline, CDR1 GTSNPN and CDR2 SVGIG (reference sequence). This CDR3 has 13 residues. The CDR3 spells CAWSVLRGTEAFF. The CDR3 DNA sequence: TGTGCCTGGAGTGTACTAAGGGGCACTGAAGCTTTCTTT.

The CDR3: CAISETGTKGGWTEAFF. CDR3 DNA sequence: TGTGCCATCAGTGAAACCGGGACAAAGGGGGGTTGGACTGAAGCTTTCTTT. The rearrangement joins TRBV10-3 to TRBJ1-1, with D possibly matching TRBD1 (6 bases). The CDR3 extends over 17 amino acids. The germline gives CDR1 ENHRY, CDR2 SYGVKD. V lost 3 bases, J lost 5 bases, and 22 bases lay in between.

J is TRBJ2-7 and V is TRBV2; D might be TRBD1 or TRBD2, each matching 5 bases. V was shortened by 8 bases and J by 2 bases, with 7 bases between the two germline ends. The CDR3 covers 11 residues. Per germline, CDR1 SNHLY and CDR2 FYNNEI. CDR3 coding DNA: TGTGCCAGCTGGGACCCCTACGAGCAGTACTTC. Protein sequence: CASWDPYEQYF.

The chain couples TRBV6-5 to TRBJ1-2; the D gene is possibly TRBD1 (5 bases). This CDR3 has 13 amino acids. The V end lost 6 bases, the J end lost 8 bases, and 16 bases lay between the germline ends. In germline, CDR1 is MNHEY, CDR2 SVGAGI. The CDR3 spells CASREGILWGYTF. As DNA, the CDR3 is TGTGCCAGCAGGGAGGGGATATTATGGGGCTACACCTTC.

The rearrangement links TRBV25-1 to TRBJ1-2, with a weak D call TRBD1 (5 bases). Germline V gene data show CDR1 as MGHDK and CDR2 as SYGVNS. V was cut by 4 bases and J by 8 bases, with 20 bases left in between. The CDR3 spans 15 residues. The CDR3 DNA sequence: TGTGCCAGCAGTGCTGCGGGGGAAATCTGGGGAGGCTACACCTTC. This translates into CASSAAGEIWGGYTF.

V gene TRBV3-1 (or the pseudogene TRBV3-2) combines with J gene TRBJ2-7; D is uncertain. V dropped 1 base and J dropped 3 bases, with 7 bases sitting between them. Per germline, CDR1 LGHDT and CDR2 YNNKEL (reference sequence). The CDR3 sequence is 13 residues long. Here the CDR3 reads CASSQGHLYEQYF. The CDR3 nucleotides are TGTGCCAGCAGCCAAGGACACCTCTACGAGCAGTACTTC.